This T cell receptor beta chain was profiled in a study of T-cell reconstitution after alpha-beta-depleted transplantation in children. Findings of the study overall: Where alpha-beta T cells came from about two months after transplant was reportedly several hundred expanded graft clones. Where some patients showed high TCRbeta diversity at day 60, it came from recipient T cells and thymic progenitors that had survived. Newly made T cells mostly supplied T-cell counts and diversity one year after transplant.

CDR1 and CDR2 from the germline V gene are MNHEY and SVGEGT. The CDR3 is made up of 12 amino acids. The J segment lost 8 bases and the V segment lost 2 bases, leaving 2 bases of the junction unmatched. Of note for this clonotype: Its antigen is undetermined.

The TCRbeta library was prepared with unique molecular identifiers. Via MiXCR, TCRdb re-called the PCR reads, giving one row per CDR3 protein. The sample records 700,000 to 950,000 distinct CDR3 sequences, approximately 15% being singletons. The chain uses TRBV6-2 or TRBV6-3 and TRBJ2-7, with TRBD1 identical over 8 bases. The sequence derives from a male patient younger than 18 who had a stem cell transplant for acute lymphoblastic leukemia, so the T cells may come from the graft donor. The input for sequencing was PBMCs, mostly from graft donor cells, taken 360 days after TCRalphabeta/CD19-depleted stem cell transplant. The CDR3 loop reads CASSYDRGKQYF. CDR3 DNA sequence: TGTGCCAGCAGTTACGACAGGGGTAAGCAGTACTTC.